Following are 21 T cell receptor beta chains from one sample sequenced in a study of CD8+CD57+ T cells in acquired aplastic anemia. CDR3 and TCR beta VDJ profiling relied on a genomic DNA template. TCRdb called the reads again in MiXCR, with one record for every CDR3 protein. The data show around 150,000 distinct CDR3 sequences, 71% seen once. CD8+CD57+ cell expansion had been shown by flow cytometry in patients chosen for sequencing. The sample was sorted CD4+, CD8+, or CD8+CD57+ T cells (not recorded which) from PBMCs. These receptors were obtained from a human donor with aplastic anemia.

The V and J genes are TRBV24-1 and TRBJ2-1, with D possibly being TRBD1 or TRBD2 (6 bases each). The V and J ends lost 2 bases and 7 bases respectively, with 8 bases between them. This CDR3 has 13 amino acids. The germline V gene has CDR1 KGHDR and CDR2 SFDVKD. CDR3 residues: CATSDWGANEQFF. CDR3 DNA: TGTGCCACCAGTGATTGGGGGGCGAATGAGCAGTTCTTC.

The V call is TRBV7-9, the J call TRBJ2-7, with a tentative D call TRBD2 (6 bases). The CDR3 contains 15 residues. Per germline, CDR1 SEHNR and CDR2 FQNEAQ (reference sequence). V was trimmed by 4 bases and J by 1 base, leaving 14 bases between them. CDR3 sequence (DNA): TGTGCCAGCAGCTCCTCGGGACTCCTATCCTACGAGCAGTACTTC. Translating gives CASSSSGLLSYEQYF.

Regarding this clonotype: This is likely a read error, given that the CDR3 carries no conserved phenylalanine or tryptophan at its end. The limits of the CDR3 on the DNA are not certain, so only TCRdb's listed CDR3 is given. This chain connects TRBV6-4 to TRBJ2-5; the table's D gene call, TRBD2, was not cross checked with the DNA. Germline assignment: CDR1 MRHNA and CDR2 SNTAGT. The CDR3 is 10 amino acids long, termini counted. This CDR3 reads CASSEKTDYT.

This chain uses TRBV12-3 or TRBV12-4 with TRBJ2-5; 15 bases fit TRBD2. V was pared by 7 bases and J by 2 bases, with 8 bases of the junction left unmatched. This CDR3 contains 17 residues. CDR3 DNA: TGTGCCAGCACCAAGACCGGACTAGCGGGGGGGCAAGAGACCCAGTACTTC. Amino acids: CASTKTGLAGGQETQYF.

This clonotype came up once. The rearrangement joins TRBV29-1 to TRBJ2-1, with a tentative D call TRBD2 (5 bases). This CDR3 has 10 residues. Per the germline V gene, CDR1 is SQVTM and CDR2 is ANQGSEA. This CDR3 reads CRDRRGEQFF. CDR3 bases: TGCAGGGACCGCCGGGGTGAGCAGTTCTTC.

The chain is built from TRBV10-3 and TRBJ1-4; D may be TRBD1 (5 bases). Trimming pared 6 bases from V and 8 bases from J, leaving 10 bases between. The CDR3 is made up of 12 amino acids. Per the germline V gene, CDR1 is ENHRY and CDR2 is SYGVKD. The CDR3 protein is CAISSRDEKLFF. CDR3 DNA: TGTGCCATCAGCAGCAGGGACGAAAAACTGTTTTTT.

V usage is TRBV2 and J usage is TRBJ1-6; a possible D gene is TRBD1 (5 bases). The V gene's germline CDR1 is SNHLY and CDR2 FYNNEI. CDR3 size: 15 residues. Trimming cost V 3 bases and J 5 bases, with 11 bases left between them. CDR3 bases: TGTGCCAGCAGTGATGGCAGGGTGAATAATTCACCCCTCCACTTT. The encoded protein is CASSDGRVNNSPLHF.

CDR3 in DNA: TGCAGTGCCCTGGCGCGCGATGGGATTTCACCCCTCCACTTT. Translation: CSALARDGISPLHF. This chain links TRBV20-1 with TRBJ1-6; unclear D gene. Trimming took off 6 bases at V and 9 bases at J, with 18 bases between the two ends. Germline loops: CDR1 DFQATT, CDR2 SNEGSKA (reference sequence). This CDR3 contains 14 residues.

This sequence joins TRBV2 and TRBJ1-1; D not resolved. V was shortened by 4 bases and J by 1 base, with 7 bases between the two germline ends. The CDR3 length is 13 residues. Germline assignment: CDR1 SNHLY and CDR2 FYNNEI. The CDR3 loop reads CASSVSANTEAFF. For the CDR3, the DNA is TGTGCCAGCAGTGTTTCGGCGAACACTGAAGCTTTCTTT.

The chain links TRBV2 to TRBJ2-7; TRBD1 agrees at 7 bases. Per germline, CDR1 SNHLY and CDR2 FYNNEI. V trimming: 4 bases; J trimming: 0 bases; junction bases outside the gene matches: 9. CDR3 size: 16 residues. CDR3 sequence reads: CASSGVRDRASYEQYF. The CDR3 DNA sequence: TGTGCCAGCAGTGGGGTCCGGGACAGAGCCTCCTACGAGCAGTACTTC.

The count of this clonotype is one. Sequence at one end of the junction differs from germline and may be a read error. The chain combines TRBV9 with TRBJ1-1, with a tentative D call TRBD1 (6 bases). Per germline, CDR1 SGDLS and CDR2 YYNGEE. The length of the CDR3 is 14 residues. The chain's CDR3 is CASSASGQYTEAYF. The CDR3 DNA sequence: TGTGCCAGCAGCGCGTCCGGACAGTACACTGAGGCTTACTTT.

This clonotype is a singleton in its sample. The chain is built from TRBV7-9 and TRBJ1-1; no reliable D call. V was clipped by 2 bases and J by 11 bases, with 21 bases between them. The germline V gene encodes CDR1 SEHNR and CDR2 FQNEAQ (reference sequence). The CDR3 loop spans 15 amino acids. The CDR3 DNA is TGTGCCAGCAGCTTATCCGGGCAGACCAGGCCGCTTGCTTTCTTT. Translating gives CASSLSGQTRPLAFF.

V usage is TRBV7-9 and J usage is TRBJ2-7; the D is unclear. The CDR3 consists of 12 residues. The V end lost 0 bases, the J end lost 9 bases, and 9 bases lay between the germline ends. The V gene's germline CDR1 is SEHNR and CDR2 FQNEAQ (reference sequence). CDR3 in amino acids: CASSLAVNGQYF. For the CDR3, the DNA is TGTGCCAGCAGCTTAGCAGTTAACGGGCAGTACTTC.

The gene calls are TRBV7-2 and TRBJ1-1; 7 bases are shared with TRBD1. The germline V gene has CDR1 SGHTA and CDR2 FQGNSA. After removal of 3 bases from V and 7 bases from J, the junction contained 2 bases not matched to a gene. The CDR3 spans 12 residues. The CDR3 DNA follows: TGTGCCAGCAGCTTGGGGACAGTTGAAGCTTTCTTT. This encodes CASSLGTVEAFF.

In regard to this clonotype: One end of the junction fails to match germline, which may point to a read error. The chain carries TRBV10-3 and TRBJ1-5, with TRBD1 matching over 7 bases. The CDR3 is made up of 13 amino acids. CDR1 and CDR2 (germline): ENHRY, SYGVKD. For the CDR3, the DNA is TGTGCCATCAGTGCGACAGGGTTTCAGCCCCAGCACTTT. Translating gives CAISATGFQPQHF.

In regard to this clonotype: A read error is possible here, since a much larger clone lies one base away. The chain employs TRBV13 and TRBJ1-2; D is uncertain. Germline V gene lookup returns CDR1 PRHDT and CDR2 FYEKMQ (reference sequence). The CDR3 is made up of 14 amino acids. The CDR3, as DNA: TGTGCCAGCAGCTTCACAGTGTACAACTATGGCTGCACCTTC. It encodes CASSFTVYNYGCTF.

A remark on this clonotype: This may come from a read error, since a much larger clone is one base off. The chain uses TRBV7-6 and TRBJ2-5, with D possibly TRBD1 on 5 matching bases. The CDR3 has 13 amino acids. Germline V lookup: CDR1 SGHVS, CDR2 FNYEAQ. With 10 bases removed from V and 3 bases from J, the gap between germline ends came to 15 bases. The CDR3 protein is CANRAGLEETQYF. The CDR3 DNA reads TGTGCCAACAGAGCAGGGTTGGAAGAGACCCAGTACTTC.

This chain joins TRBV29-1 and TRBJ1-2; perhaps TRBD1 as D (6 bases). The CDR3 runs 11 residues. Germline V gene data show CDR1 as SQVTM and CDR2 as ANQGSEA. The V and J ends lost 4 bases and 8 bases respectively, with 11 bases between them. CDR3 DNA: TGCAGCGTTGTCGCAGGGGACGGCTACACCTTC. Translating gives CSVVAGDGYTF.

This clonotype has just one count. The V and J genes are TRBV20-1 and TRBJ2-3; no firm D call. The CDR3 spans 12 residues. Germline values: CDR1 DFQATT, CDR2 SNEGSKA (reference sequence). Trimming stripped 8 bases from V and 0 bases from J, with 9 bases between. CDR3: CSITKSTDTQYF. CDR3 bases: TGCAGTATAACGAAAAGCACAGATACGCAGTATTTT.

The DNA of the CDR3 is TGTGCCAGCAGTGATTTGGGAGGGGGCGACCCACAGCCCCAGCATTTT. It is translated as CASSDLGGGDPQPQHF. The rearrangement uses TRBV2 and TRBJ1-5; 7 positions match TRBD1. Germline-derived CDR1 and CDR2 are SNHLY and FYNNEI. V gave up 3 bases and J gave up 7 bases; unmatched junction bases: 12. The CDR3 extends over 16 amino acids.

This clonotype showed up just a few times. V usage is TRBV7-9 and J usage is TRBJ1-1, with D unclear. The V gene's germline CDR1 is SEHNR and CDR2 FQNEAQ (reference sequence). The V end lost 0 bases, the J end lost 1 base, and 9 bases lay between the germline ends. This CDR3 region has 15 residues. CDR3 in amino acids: CASSLAVRWNTEAFF. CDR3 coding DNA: TGTGCCAGCAGCTTAGCGGTGCGGTGGAACACTGAAGCTTTCTTT.